This TCR beta chain was obtained from a study of human T cells and chemical hapten exposure. Overall study findings and caveats: There were significantly more large CDR3 similarity clusters among expanded TCRs than among controls.

Noted time point: patch test 1, 2 weeks after DPC sensitization. Treatment noted: therapeutic diphenylcyclopropenone sensitization with weekly scalp DPC. Germline V gives CDR1 LGHNA, CDR2 YSLEER. The CDR3 contains 15 residues. Trimming took 5 bases from V and 2 from J; bases not matched to a gene: 7. Notes on this clonotype: The antigen is not known.

It was the library that attached unique molecular identifiers to individual cDNA molecules. In TCRdb, the RACE reads were re-called with MiXCR into one record per CDR3 protein. The sample records 120,000 or so distinct CDR3 sequences, roughly an eighth being singletons. Material: whole blood, obtained in connection with sensitization to the hapten diphenylcyclopropenone (DPC). This sequence was found in a man aged 18 to 30 with alopecia areata. Some clones in this sample may be carry-over from other donors' samples. V usage is TRBV4-3 and J usage is TRBJ2-3; 7 bases are shared with TRBD2. Written as DNA, the CDR3 is TGCGCCAGCAGCTACCAGCGGGGTACCACAGATACGCAGTATTTT. Its protein product is CASSYQRGTTDTQYF.